Below, 28 T cell receptor beta chains from the same sample are listed, as sequenced in a study of technical replicates of blood from several donors (dated by TCRdb to about 2017). The method behind the library was the immunoSEQ multiplex PCR assay. TCRdb's version of the immuneACCESS table is confined to in-frame rearrangements and falls short of the full clone set. An unresolved V gene accounts for under half of the shortfall where checked; the remainder is of unknown origin. The sample data list 65,000 to 80,000 clones, and about nine tenths of these were observed just once. Jointly, the top ten make up 0.3% to 0.45% of the sample. Sequenced: T cells isolated from PBMCs. The receptors were gathered from a human donor in good health.

The chain links TRBV20-1 to TRBJ1-1; D uncertain. CDR1 DFQATT and CDR2 SNEGSKA come from the germline V gene (reference sequence). CDR3 length equals 10 residues. V dropped 3 bases and J dropped 6 bases, with 5 bases sitting between them. The CDR3 here is CSARGAEAFF. The CDR3 bases are TGCAGTGCTAGGGGAGCTGAAGCTTTCTTT.

The rearrangement joins TRBV6-5 to TRBJ2-2; weak D call: TRBD2 (5 bases). Germline CDR1 MNHEY, CDR2 SVGAGI. Deletions cut 5 bases from V and 3 bases from J, with 13 bases between. The CDR3 totals 15 residues. This CDR3 reads CASSRDRDHTGELFF. The CDR3 DNA reads TGTGCCAGCAGTCGCGACCGGGATCACACCGGGGAGCTGTTTTTT.

V and J are TRBV5-1 and TRBJ2-1; 11 nucleotides line up with TRBD2. The germline V gene has CDR1 SGHRS and CDR2 YFSETQ. Trimming took 3 bases from V and 3 from J; bases not matched to a gene: 2. The CDR3 has 15 amino acids. The CDR3 loop reads CASSSTSGNYNEQFF. CDR3 coding DNA: TGCGCCAGCAGCTCGACTAGCGGGAACTACAATGAGCAGTTCTTC.

CDR3 protein: CATSRDFDSVEQYF. CDR3 nucleotides: TGTGCCACCAGCAGAGATTTCGATTCGGTCGAGCAGTACTTC. The chain combines TRBV15 with TRBJ2-7; no clear D. The CDR3 is made up of 14 amino acids. The germline gives CDR1 LNHNV, CDR2 YYDKDF (reference sequence). The V gene lost 0 bases and the J gene lost 6 bases, with 12 bases spanning the gap. Full variable domain (outside the CDR3, taken from reference TRBV15 and TRBJ2-7): DAMVIQNPRYQVTQFGKPVTLSCSQTLNHNVMYWYQQKSSQAPKLLFHYYDKDFNNEADTPDNFQSRRPNTSFCFLDIRSPGLGDTAMYLCATSRDFDSVEQYFGPGTRLTVT.

The genes are TRBV9 and TRBJ1-1; D remains ambiguous. The germline V gene has CDR1 SGDLS and CDR2 YYNGEE. Deletions cut 3 bases from V and 0 bases from J, with 9 bases between. CDR3 length: 14 residues. The CDR3 DNA reads TGTGCCAGCAGCGCGAGGCTCTTGAACACTGAAGCTTTCTTT. Its translation is CASSARLLNTEAFF.

The CDR3 coding sequence is TGTGCCACCGGGACTAGCGGGAGTAAAGAGACCCAGTACTTC. Its protein is CATGTSGSKETQYF. The gene calls are TRBV7-9 and TRBJ2-5, with 14 nucleotides matching TRBD2. Germline loops: CDR1 SEHNR, CDR2 FQNEAQ (reference sequence). The V gene end was trimmed by 10 bases and the J gene end by 3 bases; junction bases not matched to a gene: 4. This CDR3 has 14 residues.

This sequence joins TRBV2 and TRBJ2-7; 16 bases line up with TRBD2. Germline V gene sequence: CDR1 SNHLY, CDR2 FYNNEI. Trimming at V came to 8 bases and at J to 5 bases, leaving 6 bases not matched to a gene. The CDR3 loop spans 15 amino acids. The CDR3 region has the DNA TGTGCCAGCCCGGGGACTAGCGGGAGGGTCAACGAGCAGTACTTC. Its translation is CASPGTSGRVNEQYF.

The chain recombines TRBV27 with TRBJ2-7; 8 bases fit TRBD2. Germline CDR1 reads MNHEY; CDR2 reads SMNVEV (reference sequence). V trimming: 4 bases; J trimming: 3 bases; junction bases outside the gene matches: 5. This CDR3 has 14 amino acids. The CDR3 region has the DNA TGTGCCAGCAGTTGGGGACTAGGCCGCTACGAGCAGTACTTC. This codes for CASSWGLGRYEQYF.

This chain joins TRBV30 and TRBJ2-7, with TRBD1 as a possible D gene (5 bases). The V and J ends lost 3 bases and 4 bases respectively, with 7 bases between them. There are 11 residues in the CDR3. Germline V lookup: CDR1 GTSNPN, CDR2 SVGIG (reference sequence). CDR3 region: CAWSRDYEQYF. The CDR3 DNA is TGTGCCTGGAGCAGGGATTACGAGCAGTACTTC. The variable domain in full, with the rest retrieved from reference TRBV30 and TRBJ2-7, is SQTIHQWPATLVQPVGSPLSLECTVEGTSNPNLYWYRQAAGRGLQLLFYSVGIGQISSEVPQNLSASRPQDRQFILSSKKLLLSDSGFYLCAWSRDYEQYFGPGTRLTVT.

This clone was seen once. The rearrangement links TRBV11-1 to TRBJ2-3; 8 nucleotides align to TRBD2. The CDR3 totals 14 residues. Per the germline V gene, CDR1 is SGHAT and CDR2 is FQDESV (reference sequence). J gave up 6 bases and V 3 bases, and 5 bases lay outside the gene matches. CDR3 sequence reads: CASSFGLAGDTQYF. CDR3 sequence (DNA): TGTGCCAGCAGCTTCGGACTAGCAGGGGATACGCAGTATTTT.

The V and J genes are TRBV7-3 and TRBJ2-3; a possible D gene is TRBD2 (6 bases). Germline lookup yields CDR1 SGHTA and CDR2 FQGTGA. V lost 2 bases, J lost 3 bases, and 9 bases lay in between. The CDR3 length is 14 residues. In DNA, the CDR3 is TGTGCCAGCAGCTTAGGCGCGGGGACAGATACGCAGTATTTT. It codes for CASSLGAGTDTQYF.

The chain has TRBV4-1 and TRBJ1-2; TRBD1 might be the D (5 bases). CDR3 length: 15 residues. Germline V gene data show CDR1 as MGHRA and CDR2 as YSYEKL. V lost 1 base, J lost 4 bases, and 13 bases lay in between. The CDR3 DNA reads TGCGCCAGCAGCCAAGTCGCAGGGTCAAGCTATGGCTACACCTTC. Its translation is CASSQVAGSSYGYTF.

The CDR3 nucleotides read TGCAGCGTTGGGACAGGGGGCTCTGGGGCCAACGTCCTGACTTTC. Translating gives CSVGTGGSGANVLTF. The chain has TRBV29-1 and TRBJ2-6; 10 nucleotides line up with TRBD1. Germline values: CDR1 SQVTM, CDR2 ANQGSEA. CDR3 length: 15 amino acids. V shed 4 bases and J 0 bases; nucleotides not matched to a gene: 0.

The chain is built from TRBV9 and TRBJ2-6, with TRBD1 matching 12 bases. Germline values: CDR1 SGDLS, CDR2 YYNGEE. Germline trimming cut 1 base from V and 2 bases from J; bases unmatched to any gene: 10. This CDR3 comprises 20 residues. The chain's CDR3 is CASSVHPGTGGSAGANVLTF. CDR3 nucleotide sequence: TGTGCCAGCAGCGTACACCCCGGGACAGGGGGCTCAGCTGGGGCCAACGTCCTGACTTTC.

This clone was recorded a few times. This chain links TRBV7-8 with TRBJ1-2; D gene uncertain. The germline V and J ends were trimmed by 1 base and 1 base, with 19 bases remaining between them. Germline V gene data show CDR1 as SGHVS and CDR2 as FQNEAQ. This CDR3 has 18 residues. The DNA of the CDR3 is TGTGCCAGCAGCTTAGTGCGGTCTCTGTATTCCAATAACTATGGCTACACCTTC. Its protein is CASSLVRSLYSNNYGYTF.

The CDR3 DNA reads TGTGCCAGCAGCTTAGACGAGGGACTAATCCAAGAGACCCAGTACTTC. The encoded protein is CASSLDEGLIQETQYF. The V and J genes are TRBV7-8 and TRBJ2-5, with TRBD2 matching 7 bases. CDR3 length equals 16 residues. CDR1 is SGHVS, CDR2 FQNEAQ, per germline. The V gene end was trimmed by 1 base and the J gene end by 1 base; junction bases not matched to a gene: 6.

The chain employs TRBV7-9 and TRBJ2-3, with D hard to call. V lost 2 bases, J lost 0 bases, and 9 bases lay in between. Germline V gene sequence: CDR1 SEHNR, CDR2 FQNEAQ (reference sequence). CDR3 length: 15 amino acids. CDR3 DNA sequence: TGTGCCAGCAGCTTACAGGCCCAAAGCACAGATACGCAGTATTTT. Amino acids: CASSLQAQSTDTQYF.

This rearrangement joins TRBV4-3 to TRBJ2-1; 9 bases fit TRBD2. The junction had 16 bases not matched to a gene; V was cut back by 1 base and J by 6 bases. CDR1 LGHNA and CDR2 YSLEER come from the germline V gene. The CDR3 extends over 19 amino acids. DNA for the CDR3: TGCGCCAGCAGCCAAGGACTGCAGCGGGAGGAACCGATGGCCAATGAGCAGTTCTTC. The encoded protein is CASSQGLQREEPMANEQFF.

The chain recombines TRBV25-1 with TRBJ2-2; the D is unclear. Trimming removed 4 bases from V and 7 bases from J, with 10 bases in between. Germline values: CDR1 MGHDK, CDR2 SYGVNS. The CDR3 extends over 13 amino acids. The CDR3 reads CASSVQIYGELFF. The CDR3 coding sequence is TGTGCCAGCAGTGTACAGATTTACGGGGAGCTGTTTTTT.

This chain uses TRBV30 with TRBJ1-3; no clear D gene. Germline lookup yields CDR1 GTSNPN and CDR2 SVGIG (reference sequence). The CDR3 spans 13 residues. The V end lost 0 bases, the J end lost 4 bases, and 7 bases lay between the germline ends. In DNA, the CDR3 is TGTGCCTGGAGTGTACAGATGGGAAACACCATATATTTT. This sequence encodes CAWSVQMGNTIYF.

DNA for the CDR3: TGCGCCAGCAGCCAAGTCCCCCCGAGCGGGGAGGGGTGGGACGAGCAGTACTTC. This gives the protein CASSQVPPSGEGWDEQYF. The V and J genes are TRBV4-3 and TRBJ2-7, with 7 bases aligning to TRBD2. Germline CDR1 LGHNA, CDR2 YSLEER. CDR3 length: 18 residues. V lost 1 base and J lost 5; bases outside the gene matches: 17.

The genes are TRBV7-9 and TRBJ1-5; TRBD1 is a possible D gene (5 bases). Between the trimmed V and J ends, which lost 8 bases and 5 bases, there was a span of 13 bases. The CDR3 length is 13 residues. Looked up from germline, CDR1 is SEHNR and CDR2 is FQNEAQ (reference sequence). CDR3 in DNA: TGTGCCAGCGGGGGGGACCGCGATCAGCCCCAGCATTTT. It translates to CASGGDRDQPQHF.

This clone was counted a single time. The rearrangement joins TRBV19 to TRBJ1-2; 8 nucleotides agree with TRBD1. V gave up 5 bases and J gave up 3 bases; unmatched junction bases: 14. CDR1 LNHDA and CDR2 SQIVND come from the germline V gene (reference sequence). The CDR3 consists of 17 residues. The CDR3 DNA reads TGTGCCAGTAGTTCCCCAGGGGGCGCCGGGCGAGACTATGGCTACACCTTC. It encodes CASSSPGGAGRDYGYTF. Filled out from reference TRBV19 and TRBJ1-2, the complete variable domain reads DGGITQSPKYLFRKEGQNVTLSCEQNLNHDAMYWYRQDPGQGLRLIYYSQIVNDFQKGDIAEGYSVSREKKESFPLTVTSAQKNPTAFYLCASSSPGGAGRDYGYTFGSGTRLTVV.

The chain recombines TRBV9 with TRBJ2-5, with 9 bases identical to TRBD2. Germline CDR1 reads SGDLS; CDR2 reads YYNGEE. The J segment lost 7 bases and the V segment lost 1 base, leaving 5 bases of the junction unmatched. The CDR3 covers 14 residues. The CDR3 DNA follows: TGTGCCAGCAGCGTACTCGGAGCGGGGGGGACCCAGTACTTC. This translates into CASSVLGAGGTQYF.

Many counts were recorded for this clone. The J gene is TRBJ2-7, the V gene TRBV4-2; 7 bases are shared with TRBD2. Germline trimming cut 1 base from V and 6 bases from J; bases unmatched to any gene: 12. The CDR3 totals 16 residues. Germline CDR1 and CDR2: LGHNA and YNFKEQ. In DNA, the CDR3 is TGTGCCAGCAGCCAAGTTCTGTCTCGGCTAGCGGCCGAGCAGTACTTC. This translates into CASSQVLSRLAAEQYF.

V and J are TRBV18 and TRBJ2-7, with TRBD1 matching over 9 bases. The V gene end was trimmed by 3 bases and the J gene end by 5 bases; junction bases not matched to a gene: 14. Germline CDR1 is KGHSH and CDR2 is LQKENI. The CDR3 is made up of 17 amino acids. CDR3 bases: TGTGCCAGCTCACCTTATTTACGCCGGGACAGGGTCAACGAGCAGTACTTC. This encodes CASSPYLRRDRVNEQYF.

The rearrangement uses TRBV19 and TRBJ2-7, with D maybe TRBD1 (6 bases). CDR1 is LNHDA and CDR2 is SQIVND in the germline V gene (reference sequence). This CDR3 has 14 amino acids. V dropped 7 bases and J dropped 2 bases, with 15 bases sitting between them. CDR3 amino acids: CASNRQGSPYEQYF. CDR3 DNA: TGTGCCAGTAATCGCCAGGGGTCCCCCTACGAGCAGTACTTC.

The V call is TRBV6-5, the J call TRBJ1-4; tentative D call: TRBD1 (5 bases). Germline assignment: CDR1 MNHEY and CDR2 SVGAGI. This CDR3 spans 13 amino acids. V lost 10 bases and J 7 bases, leaving 16 bases between the germline ends. The CDR3 sequence is CATGSRVGEKLFF. The CDR3 region has the DNA TGTGCCACCGGGAGCAGGGTGGGTGAAAAACTGTTTTTT.